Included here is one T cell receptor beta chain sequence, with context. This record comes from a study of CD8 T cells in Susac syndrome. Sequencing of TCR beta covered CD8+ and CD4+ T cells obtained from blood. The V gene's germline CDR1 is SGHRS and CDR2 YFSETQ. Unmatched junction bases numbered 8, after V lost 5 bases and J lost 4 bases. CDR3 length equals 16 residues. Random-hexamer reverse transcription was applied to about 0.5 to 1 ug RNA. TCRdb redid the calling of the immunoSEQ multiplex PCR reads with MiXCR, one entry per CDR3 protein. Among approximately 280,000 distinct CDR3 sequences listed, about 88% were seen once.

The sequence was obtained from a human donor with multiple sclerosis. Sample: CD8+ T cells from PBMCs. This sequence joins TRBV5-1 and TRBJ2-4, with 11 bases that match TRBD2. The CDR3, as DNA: TGCGCCAGCAGGAAGACTAGCGGGATGGCAAAAAACATTCAGTACTTC. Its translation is CASRKTSGMAKNIQYF.